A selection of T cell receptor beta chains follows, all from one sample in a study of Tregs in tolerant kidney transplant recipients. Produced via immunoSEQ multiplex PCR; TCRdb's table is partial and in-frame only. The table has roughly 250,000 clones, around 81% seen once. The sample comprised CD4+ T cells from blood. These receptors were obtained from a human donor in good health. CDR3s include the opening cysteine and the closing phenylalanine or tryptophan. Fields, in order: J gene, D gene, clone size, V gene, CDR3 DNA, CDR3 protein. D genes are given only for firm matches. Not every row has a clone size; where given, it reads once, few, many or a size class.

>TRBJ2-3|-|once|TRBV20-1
TGCAGTGCTAGCCGTAGGGATACGCAGTATTTT
CSASRRDTQYF
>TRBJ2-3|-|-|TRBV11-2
TGTGCCAGCACCTGGGCCAGGGGTGCAGATACGCAGTATTTT
CASTWARGADTQYF
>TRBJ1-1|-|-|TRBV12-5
TGTGCTAGTGGTTTGGTACGGCAGAACACTGAAGCTTTCTTT
CASGLVRQNTEAFF
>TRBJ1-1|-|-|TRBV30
TGTGCCTGGAGTGTATTGCAGGCTCGGACTGAAGCTTTCTTT
CAWSVLQARTEAFF
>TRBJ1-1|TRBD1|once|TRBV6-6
TGTGCCAGCAGTTACGGGGACAGGGAGGGCACTGAAGCTTTCTTT
CASSYGDREGTEAFF
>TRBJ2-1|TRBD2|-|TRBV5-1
TGCGCCAGCAGCGTCTCGCCGGGGGGTGATGAGCAGTTCTTC
CASSVSPGGDEQFF
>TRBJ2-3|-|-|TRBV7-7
TGTGCTAGCAGCTTAGAGGCTAGCACAGATACGCAGTATTTT
CASSLEASTDTQYF
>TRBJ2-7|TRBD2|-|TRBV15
TGTGCCACCCGGACTAGCGGGACGGGAGAGCAGTACTTC
CATRTSGTGEQYF
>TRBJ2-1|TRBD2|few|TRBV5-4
TGTGCCAGCAGCTTGGGGACTAGCGTTCTGGAGCAGTTCTTC
CASSLGTSVLEQFF
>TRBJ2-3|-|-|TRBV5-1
TGCGCCAGCAGCTTGCGGGTCGGATTAGCGGATAGCACAGATACGCAGTATTTT
CASSLRVGLADSTDTQYF
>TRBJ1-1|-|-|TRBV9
TGTGCCAGCAGCGAGGGGATGAACACTGAAGCTTTCTTT
CASSEGMNTEAFF
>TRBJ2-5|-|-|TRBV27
TGTGCCAGCAGGGGCCCAGGGGAGACCCAGTACTTC
CASRGPGETQYF
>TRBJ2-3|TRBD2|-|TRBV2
TGTGCCAGCAGTGGGCTAGCGGGAGGAGATACGCAGTATTTT
CASSGLAGGDTQYF
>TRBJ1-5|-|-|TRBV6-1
TGTGCCAGCGCGGAACAGAACCTTAGCAATCAGCCCCAGCATTTT
CASAEQNLSNQPQHF
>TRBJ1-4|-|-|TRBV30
TGTGCCTGGAGTGTGGGGAGGCGTGAAAAACTGTTTTTT
CAWSVGRREKLFF
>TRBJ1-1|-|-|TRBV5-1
TGCGCCAGCAGCCTGGTTGGGACTGAAGCTTTCTTT
CASSLVGTEAFF
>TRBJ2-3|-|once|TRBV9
TGTGCCAGCAGCGTTTCAGTGGGAGATACGCAGTATTTT
CASSVSVGDTQYF
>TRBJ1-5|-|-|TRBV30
TGTGCCTGGAGTGTAGCCAGGGTGGAGCCCCAGCATTTT
CAWSVARVEPQHF
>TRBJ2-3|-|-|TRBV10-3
TGTGCCATCAGTGACCCGGGCAGGGCCGGCACAGATACGCAGTATTTT
CAISDPGRAGTDTQYF
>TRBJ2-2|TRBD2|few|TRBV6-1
TGTGCCAGCAGGTCTAGCGGGAGGATCACCGGGGAGCTGTTTTTT
CASRSSGRITGELFF
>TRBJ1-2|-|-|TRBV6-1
TGTGCCAGCAGTGAACTAGGGAACTATGGCTACACCTTC
CASSELGNYGYTF
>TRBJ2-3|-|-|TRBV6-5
TGTGCCAGCAGTTTCCGACTCGGAGATACGCAGTATTTT
CASSFRLGDTQYF
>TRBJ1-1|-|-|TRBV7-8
TGTGCCAGCAGCTTTAGGGCAGGGTACACTGAAGCTTTCTTT
CASSFRAGYTEAFF
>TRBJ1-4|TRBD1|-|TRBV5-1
TGCGCCAGCAGCCAGACCGGGACAGTTAATGAAAAACTGTTTTTT
CASSQTGTVNEKLFF
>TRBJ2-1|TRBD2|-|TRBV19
TGTGCCAGTAGCCCCCTGAGGCTAGCGGCTAACAATGAGCAGTTCTTC
CASSPLRLAANNEQFF
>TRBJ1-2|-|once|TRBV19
TGTGCCAGTAGTCATTCGATTCCTGGCTACACCTTC
CASSHSIPGYTF
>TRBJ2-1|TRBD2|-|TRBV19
TGTGCCAGTAGCCGAGGGACTAGCGGGAGAAGGGTAAATGAGCAGTTCTTC
CASSRGTSGRRVNEQFF
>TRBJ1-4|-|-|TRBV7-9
TGTGCCAGCAGCTTCGGCTTTGAAAAACTGTTTTTT
CASSFGFEKLFF
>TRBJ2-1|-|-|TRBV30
TGTACCTGGGCCTCTGGGGTCAGCTCCTACAATGAGCAGTTCTTC
CTWASGVSSYNEQFF
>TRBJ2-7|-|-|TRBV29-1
TGCAGCGCCGGAAGCAGGGGGGTGGACGAGCAGTACTTC
CSAGSRGVDEQYF
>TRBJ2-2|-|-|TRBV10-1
TGCGCCAGCAGTGAGATACAGGGAGGAACCGGGGAGCTGTTTTTT
CASSEIQGGTGELFF
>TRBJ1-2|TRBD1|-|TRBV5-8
TGTGCCAGCAGCCCAATTCAGGGGGCAACCGAATACCTCTATGGCTACACCTTC
CASSPIQGATEYLYGYTF
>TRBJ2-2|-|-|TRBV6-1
TGTGCCAGCAGTGACCAGGGGTGGGCCGGGGAGCTGTTTTTT
CASSDQGWAGELFF
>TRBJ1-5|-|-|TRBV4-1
TGCGCCAGCAGCCTCAGTAGCGGCAATCAGCCCCAGCATTTT
CASSLSSGNQPQHF
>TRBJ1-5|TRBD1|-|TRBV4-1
TGCGCCAGCAGCCAGCATCCGGACAGGGGAGGTCAGCCCCAGCATTTT
CASSQHPDRGGQPQHF
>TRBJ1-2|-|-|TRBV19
TGTGCCAGTAGCTTAACTGGAACCTCTAACTATGGCTACACCTTC
CASSLTGTSNYGYTF
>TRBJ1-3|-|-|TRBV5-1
TGCGCCAGCAGCCCCCAGGGCGGAAGCTCTGGAAACACCATATATTTT
CASSPQGGSSGNTIYF
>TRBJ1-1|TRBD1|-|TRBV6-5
TGTGCCAGCAGTTGGGACAGGGTAATGAACACTGAAGCTTTCTTT
CASSWDRVMNTEAFF
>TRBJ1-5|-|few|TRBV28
TGTGCCAGCAGTTCCCAGGGCTCGGGCAATCAGCCCCAGCATTTT
CASSSQGSGNQPQHF
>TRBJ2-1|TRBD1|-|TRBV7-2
TGTGCCAGCAGCTTCGAGACAGGGGATTACAATGAGCAGTTCTTC
CASSFETGDYNEQFF
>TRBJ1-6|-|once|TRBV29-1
TGCAGTGCCCAAAATGGACAGACGGGTTCACCCCTCCACTTT
CSAQNGQTGSPLHF
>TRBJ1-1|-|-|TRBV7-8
TGTGCCAGCAGCTTAAACGGAGGGGTGGGGGCAACTGAAGCTTTCTTT
CASSLNGGVGATEAFF
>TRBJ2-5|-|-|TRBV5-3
TGTGCCAGAAGCTTAGGCTGGGAGACCCAGTACTTC
CARSLGWETQYF
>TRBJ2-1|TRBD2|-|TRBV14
TGTGCCAGCAGCCAAGACGGGGGGGCCTGGTCTGAGCAGTTCTTC
CASSQDGGAWSEQFF
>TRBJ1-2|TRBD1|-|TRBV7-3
TGTGCCAGCAGCTTCGGGCAGGGGGTACGGTACACCTTC
CASSFGQGVRYTF
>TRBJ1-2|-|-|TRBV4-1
TGCGCCAGCAGCCAGGAGCCGGGCAGGGGTAGTGGCTACACCTTC
CASSQEPGRGSGYTF
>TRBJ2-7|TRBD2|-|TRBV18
TGTGCCAGCTCGAGGACTAGCGAATCCTACGAGCAGTACTTC
CASSRTSESYEQYF
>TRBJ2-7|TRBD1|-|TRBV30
TGTGCCTGGAGTGTAAAGGGGGCCCGGGTCGAGCAGTACTTC
CAWSVKGARVEQYF
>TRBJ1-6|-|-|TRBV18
TGTGCCAGCTCTTCAGGTGGCCCTCTCTCCTATAATTCACCCCTCCACTTT
CASSSGGPLSYNSPLHF
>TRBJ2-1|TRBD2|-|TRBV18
TGTGCCAGCTCATCAACCGGGACTAGCGGGGACAATGAGCAGTTCTTC
CASSSTGTSGDNEQFF
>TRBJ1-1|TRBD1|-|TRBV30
TGTGCCTGGGACAGGGGGGTGAACACTGAAGCTTTCTTT
CAWDRGVNTEAFF
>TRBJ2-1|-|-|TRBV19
TGTGCCAGTAGTATAGGTGCTCTGAGCCCCTACAATGAGCAGTTCTTC
CASSIGALSPYNEQFF